Sequencing of this T cell receptor (beta chain) was carried out in a study of response to subunit inactivated influenza vaccine. This clonotype was counted between two and nine times. Its antigen remains unidentified. TCRdb redid the calling of the RT-PCR reads with MiXCR, one entry per CDR3 protein. This sample carries roughly 650,000 distinct CDR3 sequences, roughly 14% of them seen once, and the ten largest clones take approximately 10%. The CDR3 totals 16 residues. Study findings and constraints: The authors proposed limited new T cell recruitment per seasonal influenza vaccination.

The TCR comes from a man in his fifties who received an inactivated influenza vaccine. The sequences come from PBMCs from blood, collected about 11 days after vaccination. The chain joins TRBV21-1 to TRBJ2-1; whether TRBD2, the table's D call, matches the DNA was not checked. TRBV21-1 is assigned pseudogene status. The CDR3 DNA follows: TGTGCCAGCAGCAAAGGGGGCCTCCTCTCCTACAATGAGCAGTTCTTC. This gives the protein CASSKGGLLSYNEQFF.